Following are 9 T cell receptor beta chains from one sample sequenced in a study of blood T cells in healthy people across ages. Primed by a sample-barcoded 5' primer and a J-beta primer mix, a second PCR proceeded for about 6 to 11 cycles. TCRdb itself ran the 5' RACE reads through MiXCR, one entry per CDR3 protein. The repertoire includes around 1.5 million distinct CDR3 sequences, about 40% of them detected once, and roughly 7.9% sits in the top ten. What was sequenced was blood. The receptors were gathered from a woman under 30 in good health.

CDR3 DNA sequence: TGTGCCAGCAGCTTAGATGGGACTAGCCCCTACGAGCAGTACTTC. Translating it yields CASSLDGTSPYEQYF. The chain employs TRBV7-2 and TRBJ2-7, with TRBD2 identical over 9 bases. V lost 1 base to trimming and J lost 2 bases; unmatched junction nucleotides: 3. Germline V lookup: CDR1 SGHTA, CDR2 FQGNSA. The CDR3 sequence is 15 residues long. The full variable domain, its missing parts supplied by reference TRBV7-2 and TRBJ2-7, is GAGVSQSPSNKVTEKGKDVELRCDPISGHTALYWYRQSLGQGLEFLIYFQGNSAPDKSGLPSDRFSAERTGGSVSTLTIQRTQQEDSAVYLCASSLDGTSPYEQYFGPGTRLTVT.

There are a few counts of this clonotype. V gene TRBV12-3 or TRBV12-4 combines with J gene TRBJ2-3; D is uncertain. Trimming cost V 6 bases and J 0 bases, with 22 bases left between them. The CDR3 contains 18 residues. The CDR3 coding sequence is TGTGCCAGCAGCCGAACCCCGACCCTAGGACCGAGCACAGATACGCAGTATTTT. It translates to CASSRTPTLGPSTDTQYF.

The V call is TRBV14, the J call TRBJ1-2, with D unresolved. CDR1 SGHDN and CDR2 FVKESK come from the germline V gene. V was shortened by 0 bases and J by 7 bases, with 9 bases between the two germline ends. The CDR3 length is 13 residues. In DNA form, the CDR3 reads TGTGCCAGCAGCCAAGAGGCGCTCCGTGGCTACACCTTC. Its translation is CASSQEALRGYTF.

The chain recombines TRBV20-1 with TRBJ2-5; possible D gene TRBD1, 5 bases. Germline CDR1 is DFQATT and CDR2 is SNEGSKA (reference sequence). Trimming cost V 7 bases and J 11 bases, with 23 bases left between them. This CDR3 is built from 13 residues. CDR3 nucleotide sequence: TGCAGTGTCACGCGCAGGGAATACAATGAGCAGTACTTC. It specifies CSVTRREYNEQYF.

The chain carries TRBV2 and TRBJ2-5; 8 bases agree with TRBD1. Germline V CDR1 and CDR2: SNHLY, FYNNEI. V shed 9 bases and J 0 bases; nucleotides not matched to a gene: 6. The CDR3 loop spans 14 amino acids. In nucleotides, the CDR3 is TGTGCCAGAAGCGGACAGGGTTACCAAGAGACCCAGTACTTC. Residues: CARSGQGYQETQYF.

This rearrangement joins TRBV12-3 or TRBV12-4 to TRBJ2-3, with D tentatively TRBD1 (7 bases). Trimming took 6 bases from V and 3 from J, leaving 13 bases between them. The CDR3 has 14 amino acids. This chain's CDR3 is CASRGGQFTDTQYF. CDR3 in DNA: TGTGCCAGCAGGGGGGGACAGTTTACAGATACGCAGTATTTT.

V and J are TRBV10-3 and TRBJ2-1, with 11 bases aligning to TRBD2. Losses at the gene ends were 3 bases for V and 5 bases for J; bases not matched to a gene: 15. The CDR3 extends over 19 amino acids. Per the germline V gene, CDR1 is ENHRY and CDR2 is SYGVKD. CDR3 amino acids: CAISDPTSGRSNTNNEQFF. DNA of the CDR3: TGTGCCATCAGTGACCCCACTAGCGGGAGATCCAATACCAACAATGAGCAGTTCTTC.

The J gene is TRBJ1-2, the V gene TRBV27; D not resolved. Trimming cost V 5 bases and J 5 bases, with 15 bases left between them. Germline loops: CDR1 MNHEY, CDR2 SMNVEV (reference sequence). The CDR3 length is 14 residues. CDR3 in amino acids: CASSTQDPRYGYTF. The CDR3 DNA reads TGTGCCAGCAGTACGCAGGATCCTAGATATGGCTACACCTTC.

This clonotype showed up just a few times. This chain uses TRBV20-1 with TRBJ2-7, with TRBD2 matching over 11 bases. V lost 1 base and J lost 2; bases outside the gene matches: 4. The CDR3 runs to 15 residues. Looked up from germline, CDR1 is DFQATT and CDR2 is SNEGSKA (reference sequence). CDR3 region: CSARGGLAATYEQYF. CDR3 nucleotides: TGCAGTGCTAGAGGGGGACTAGCGGCGACCTACGAGCAGTACTTC.